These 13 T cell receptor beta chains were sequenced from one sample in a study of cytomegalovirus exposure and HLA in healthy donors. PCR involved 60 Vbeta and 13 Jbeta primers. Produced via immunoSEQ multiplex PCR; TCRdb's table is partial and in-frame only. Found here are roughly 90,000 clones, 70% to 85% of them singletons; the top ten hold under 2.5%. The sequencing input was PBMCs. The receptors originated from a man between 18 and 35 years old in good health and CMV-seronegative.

The CDR3 sequence is CASSHKALSGDKETQYF. CDR3 DNA: TGCGCCAGCAGCCATAAAGCCCTTAGCGGAGATAAAGAGACCCAGTACTTC. V and J are TRBV5-1 and TRBJ2-5; weak D call: TRBD2 (6 bases). CDR3 length: 17 amino acids. V lost 4 bases and J 3 bases, leaving 22 bases between the germline ends. Germline lookup yields CDR1 SGHRS and CDR2 YFSETQ.

As DNA, the CDR3 is TGTGCCAGCACGTGGACTAGCGGATACACCGGGGAGCTGTTTTTT. This encodes CASTWTSGYTGELFF. The rearrangement joins TRBV27 to TRBJ2-2, with 10 bases fitting TRBD2. This CDR3 is 15 amino acids long. Germline V gene data show CDR1 as MNHEY and CDR2 as SMNVEV (reference sequence). The V and J ends lost 7 bases and 3 bases, in that order; junction bases with no gene match: 5.

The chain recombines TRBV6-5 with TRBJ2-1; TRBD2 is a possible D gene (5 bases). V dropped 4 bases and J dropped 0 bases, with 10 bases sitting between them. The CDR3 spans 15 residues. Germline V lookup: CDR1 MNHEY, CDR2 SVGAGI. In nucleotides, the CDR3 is TGTGCCAGCAGTTCGGGATTTCTCTCCTACAATGAGCAGTTCTTC. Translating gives CASSSGFLSYNEQFF.

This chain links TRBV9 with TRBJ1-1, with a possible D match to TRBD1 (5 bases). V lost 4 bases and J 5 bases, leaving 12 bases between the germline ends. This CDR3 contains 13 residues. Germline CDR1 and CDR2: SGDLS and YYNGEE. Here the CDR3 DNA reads TGTGCCAGCAGCCAGGGAGGTGGGACTGAAGCTTTCTTT. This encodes CASSQGGGTEAFF.

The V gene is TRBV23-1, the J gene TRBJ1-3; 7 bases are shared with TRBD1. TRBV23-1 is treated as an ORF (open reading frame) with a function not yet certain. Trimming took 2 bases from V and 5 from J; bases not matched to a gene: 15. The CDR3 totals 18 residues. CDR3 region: CASSQPTLGTAVRNTIYF. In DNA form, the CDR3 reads TGCGCCAGCAGTCAACCCACTCTGGGGACAGCGGTTAGAAACACCATATATTTT.

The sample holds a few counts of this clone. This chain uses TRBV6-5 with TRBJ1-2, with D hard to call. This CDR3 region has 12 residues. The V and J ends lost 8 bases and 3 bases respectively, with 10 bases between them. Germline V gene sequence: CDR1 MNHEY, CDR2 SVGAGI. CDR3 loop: CASSSADYGYTF. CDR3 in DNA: TGTGCCAGCTCCAGCGCGGACTATGGCTACACCTTC.

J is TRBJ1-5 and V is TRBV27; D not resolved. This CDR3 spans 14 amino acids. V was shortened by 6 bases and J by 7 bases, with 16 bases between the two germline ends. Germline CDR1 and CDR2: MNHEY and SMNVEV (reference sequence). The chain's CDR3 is CASSAYVARQPQHF. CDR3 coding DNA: TGTGCCAGCAGCGCCTACGTTGCGAGGCAGCCCCAGCATTTT.

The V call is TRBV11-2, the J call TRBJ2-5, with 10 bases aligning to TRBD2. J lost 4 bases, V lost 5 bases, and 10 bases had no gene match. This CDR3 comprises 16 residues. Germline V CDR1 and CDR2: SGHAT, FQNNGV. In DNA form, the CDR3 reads TGTGCCAGCAGCCCCCAGTTCGCTAGCGGGAGAGAGACCCAGTACTTC. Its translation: CASSPQFASGRETQYF.

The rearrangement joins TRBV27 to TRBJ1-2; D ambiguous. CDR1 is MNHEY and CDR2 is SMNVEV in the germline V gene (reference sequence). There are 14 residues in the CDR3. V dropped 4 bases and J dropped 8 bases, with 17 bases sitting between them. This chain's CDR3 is CASSSQPSLEGYTF. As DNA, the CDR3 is TGTGCCAGCAGTTCACAACCATCCCTGGAGGGCTACACCTTC.

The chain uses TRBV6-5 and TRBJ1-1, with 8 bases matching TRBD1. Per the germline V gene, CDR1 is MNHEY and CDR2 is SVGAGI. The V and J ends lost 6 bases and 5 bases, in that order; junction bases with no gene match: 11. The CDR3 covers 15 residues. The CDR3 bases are TGTGCCAGCAGCACCCGACAGGGGAGATGGACTGAAGCTTTCTTT. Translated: CASSTRQGRWTEAFF.

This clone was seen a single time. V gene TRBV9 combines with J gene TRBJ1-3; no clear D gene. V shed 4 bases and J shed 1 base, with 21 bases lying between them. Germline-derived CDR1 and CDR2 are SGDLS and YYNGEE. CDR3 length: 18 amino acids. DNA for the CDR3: TGTGCCAGCAGCCCGTCAGTCCGGAGGAGCCGGTCTGGAAACACCATATATTTT. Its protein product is CASSPSVRRSRSGNTIYF. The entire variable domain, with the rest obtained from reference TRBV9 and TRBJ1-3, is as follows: DSGVTQTPKHLITATGQRVTLRCSPRSGDLSVYWYQQSLDQGLQFLIQYYNGEERAKGNILERFSAQQFPDLHSELNLSSLELGDSALYFCASSPSVRRSRSGNTIYFGEGSWLTVV.

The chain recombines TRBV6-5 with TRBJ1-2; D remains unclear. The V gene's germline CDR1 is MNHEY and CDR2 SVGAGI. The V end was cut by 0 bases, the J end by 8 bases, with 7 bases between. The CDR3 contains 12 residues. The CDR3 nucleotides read TGTGCCAGCAGTTACTCGACGGGGGGCTACACCTTC. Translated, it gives CASSYSTGGYTF.

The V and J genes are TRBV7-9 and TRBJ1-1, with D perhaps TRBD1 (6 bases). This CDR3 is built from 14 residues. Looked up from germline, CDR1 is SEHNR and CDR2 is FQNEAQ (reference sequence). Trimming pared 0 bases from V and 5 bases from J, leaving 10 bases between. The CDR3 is CASSLAGGRTEAFF. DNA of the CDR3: TGTGCCAGCAGCTTAGCGGGGGGGCGGACTGAAGCTTTCTTT.